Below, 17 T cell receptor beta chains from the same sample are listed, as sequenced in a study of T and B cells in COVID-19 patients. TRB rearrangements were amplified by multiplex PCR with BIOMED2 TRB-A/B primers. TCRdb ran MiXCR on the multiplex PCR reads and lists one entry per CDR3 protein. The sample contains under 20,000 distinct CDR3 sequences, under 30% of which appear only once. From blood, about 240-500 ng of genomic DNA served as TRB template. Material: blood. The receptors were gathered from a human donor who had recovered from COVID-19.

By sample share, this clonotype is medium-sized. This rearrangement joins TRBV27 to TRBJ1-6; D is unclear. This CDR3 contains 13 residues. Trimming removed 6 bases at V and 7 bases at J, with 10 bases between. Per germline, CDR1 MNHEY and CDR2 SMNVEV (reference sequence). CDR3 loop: CASSTTGNSPLHF. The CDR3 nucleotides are TGTGCCAGCAGCACCACGGGGAATTCACCCCTCCACTTT.

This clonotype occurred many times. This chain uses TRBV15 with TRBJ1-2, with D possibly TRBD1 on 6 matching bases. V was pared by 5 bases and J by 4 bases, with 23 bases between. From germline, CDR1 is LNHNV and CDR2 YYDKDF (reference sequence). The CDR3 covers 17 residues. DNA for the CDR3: TGTGCCACCAGCCGAGGCCCTAAAGGGGGGGCGAGCTATGGCTACACCTTC. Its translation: CATSRGPKGGASYGYTF.

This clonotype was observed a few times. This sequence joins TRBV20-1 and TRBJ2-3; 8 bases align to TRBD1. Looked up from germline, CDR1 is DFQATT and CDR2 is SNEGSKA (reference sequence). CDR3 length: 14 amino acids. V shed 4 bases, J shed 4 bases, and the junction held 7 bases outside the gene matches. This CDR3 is CSATTLTGADTQYF. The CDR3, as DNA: TGCAGTGCTACGACTCTGACAGGGGCAGATACGCAGTATTTT.

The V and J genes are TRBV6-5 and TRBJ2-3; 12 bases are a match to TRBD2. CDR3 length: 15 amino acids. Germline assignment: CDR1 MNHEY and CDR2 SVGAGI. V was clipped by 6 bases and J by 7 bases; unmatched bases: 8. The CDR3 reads CASRSSGGALNTQYF. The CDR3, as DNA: TGTGCCAGCAGGTCTAGCGGGGGGGCATTAAATACGCAGTATTTT.

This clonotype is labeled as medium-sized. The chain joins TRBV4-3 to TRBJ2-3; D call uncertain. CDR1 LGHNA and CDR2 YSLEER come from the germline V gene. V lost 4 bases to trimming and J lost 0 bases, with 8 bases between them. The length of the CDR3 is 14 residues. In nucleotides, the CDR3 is TGCGCCAGCAGCCTTGCAAAAAGCACAGATACGCAGTATTTT. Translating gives CASSLAKSTDTQYF.

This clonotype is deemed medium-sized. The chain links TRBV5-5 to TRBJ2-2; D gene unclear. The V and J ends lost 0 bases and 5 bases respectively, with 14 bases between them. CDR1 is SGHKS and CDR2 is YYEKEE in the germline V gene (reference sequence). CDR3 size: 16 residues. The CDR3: CASSLGPSPRTGELFF. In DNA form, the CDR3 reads TGTGCCAGCAGCTTGGGCCCCTCCCCGAGGACCGGGGAGCTGTTTTTT.

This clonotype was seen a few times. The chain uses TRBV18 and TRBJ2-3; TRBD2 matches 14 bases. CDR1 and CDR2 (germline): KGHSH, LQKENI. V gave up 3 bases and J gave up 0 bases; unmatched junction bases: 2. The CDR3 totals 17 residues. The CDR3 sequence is CASSPGLAGASTDTQYF. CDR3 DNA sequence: TGTGCCAGCTCACCGGGACTAGCGGGGGCTAGCACAGATACGCAGTATTTT.

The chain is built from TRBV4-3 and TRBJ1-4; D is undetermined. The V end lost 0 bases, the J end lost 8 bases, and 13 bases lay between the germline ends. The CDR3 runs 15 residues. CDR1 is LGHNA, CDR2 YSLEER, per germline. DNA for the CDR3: TGCGCCAGCAGCCAAGACCCCGGGAAGGGAGAAAAACTGTTTTTT. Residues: CASSQDPGKGEKLFF.

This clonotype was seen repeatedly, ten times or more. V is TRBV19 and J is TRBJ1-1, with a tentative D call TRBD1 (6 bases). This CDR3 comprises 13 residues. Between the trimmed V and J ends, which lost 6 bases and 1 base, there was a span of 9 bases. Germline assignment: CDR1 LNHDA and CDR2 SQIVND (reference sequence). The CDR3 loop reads CASSQTGNTEAFF. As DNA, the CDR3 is TGTGCCAGTAGCCAGACAGGGAACACTGAAGCTTTCTTT.

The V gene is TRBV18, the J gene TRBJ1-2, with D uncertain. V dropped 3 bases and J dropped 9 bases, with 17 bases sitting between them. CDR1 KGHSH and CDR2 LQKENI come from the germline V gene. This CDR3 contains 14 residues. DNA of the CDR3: TGTGCCAGCTCACCGGTCGGGGATGAGGATTGCTACACCTTC. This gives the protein CASSPVGDEDCYTF.

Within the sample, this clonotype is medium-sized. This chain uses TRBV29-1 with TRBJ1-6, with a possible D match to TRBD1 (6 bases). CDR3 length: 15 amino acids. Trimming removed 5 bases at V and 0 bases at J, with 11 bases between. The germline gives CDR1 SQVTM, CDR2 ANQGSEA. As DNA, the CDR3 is TGCAGCGTTAAAACAGGGAGCTCCTATAATTCACCCCTCCACTTT. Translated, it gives CSVKTGSSYNSPLHF. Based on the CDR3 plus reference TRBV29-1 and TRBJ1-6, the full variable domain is SAVISQKPSRDICQRGTSLTIQCQVDSQVTMMFWYRQQPGQSLTLIATANQGSEATYESGFVIDKFPISRPNLTFSTLTVSNMSPEDSSIYLCSVKTGSSYNSPLHFGNGTRLTVT.

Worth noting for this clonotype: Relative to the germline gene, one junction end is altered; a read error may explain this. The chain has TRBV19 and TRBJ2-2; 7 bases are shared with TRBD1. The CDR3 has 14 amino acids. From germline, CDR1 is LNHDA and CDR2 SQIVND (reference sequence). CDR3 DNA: TGCTCCAGTTCCGTACAGGGGTTCACCGGGGAGCTGTTTTTT. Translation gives CSSSVQGFTGELFF.

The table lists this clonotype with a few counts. The CDR3 nucleotides are TGTGCCAGTTCGGTGCGGGTGGGCACTGAAGCTTTCTTT. Amino acids: CASSVRVGTEAFF. This sequence joins TRBV6-4 and TRBJ1-1; D not certain. Trimming removed 9 bases at V and 4 bases at J, with 15 bases between. The CDR3 runs 13 residues. Germline V CDR1 and CDR2: MRHNA, SNTAGT.

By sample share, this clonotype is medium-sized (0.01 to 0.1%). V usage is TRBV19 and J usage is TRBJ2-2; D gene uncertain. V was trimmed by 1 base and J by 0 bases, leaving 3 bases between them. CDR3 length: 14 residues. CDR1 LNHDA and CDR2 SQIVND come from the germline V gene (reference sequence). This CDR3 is CASSIGPNTGELFF. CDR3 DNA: TGTGCCAGTAGTATAGGTCCGAACACCGGGGAGCTGTTTTTT.

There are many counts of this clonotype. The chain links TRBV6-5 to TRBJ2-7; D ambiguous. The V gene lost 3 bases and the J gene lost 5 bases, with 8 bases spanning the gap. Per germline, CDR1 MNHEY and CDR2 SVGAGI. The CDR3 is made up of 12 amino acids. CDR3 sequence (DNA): TGTGCCAGCAGTTATCAAGGGAACGAGCAGTACTTC. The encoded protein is CASSYQGNEQYF.

The CDR3 sequence: CASISQYF. The CDR3 DNA follows: TGTGCCAGCATTTCCCAGTACTTC. This chain joins TRBV6-4 and TRBJ2-7; D is unresolved. V was trimmed by 7 bases and J by 10 bases, leaving 5 bases between them. Germline lookup yields CDR1 MRHNA and CDR2 SNTAGT. This CDR3 has 8 residues.

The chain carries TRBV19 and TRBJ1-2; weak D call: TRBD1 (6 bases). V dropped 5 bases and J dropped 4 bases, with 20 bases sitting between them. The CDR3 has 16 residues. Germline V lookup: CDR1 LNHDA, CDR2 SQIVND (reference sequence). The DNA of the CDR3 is TGTGCCAGTAGTCTCCTTACAGGGAACGTAGGCTATGGCTACACCTTC. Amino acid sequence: CASSLLTGNVGYGYTF. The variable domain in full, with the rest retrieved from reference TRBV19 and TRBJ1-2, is DGGITQSPKYLFRKEGQNVTLSCEQNLNHDAMYWYRQDPGQGLRLIYYSQIVNDFQKGDIAEGYSVSREKKESFPLTVTSAQKNPTAFYLCASSLLTGNVGYGYTFGSGTRLTVV.